What follows are 22 T cell receptor beta chains derived from one specimen sequenced in a study of CD8+ T cells in alopecia areata. Once RNA had been extracted, it was reverse transcribed into cDNA to act as the sequencing template. Only in-frame clones appear in the TCRdb table, and some are missing; sequencing was by immunoSEQ multiplex PCR. The table has fewer than 110,000 clones, around 59% seen once. The sequencing input was CD4+ T cells sorted from blood. The receptor set was obtained from a human donor in good health.

The genes are TRBV6-6 and TRBJ1-1; D gene ambiguous. Trimming took 5 bases from V and 1 from J, leaving 11 bases between them. The CDR3 spans 14 residues. Germline CDR1 and CDR2: MNHNY and SVGAGI (reference sequence). The CDR3 region has the DNA TGTGCCAGCAGTGCCGACTACAGGAACACTGAAGCTTTCTTT. Translation gives CASSADYRNTEAFF.

This clone was seen only a few times. The chain is built from TRBV28 and TRBJ2-5; 8 bases line up with TRBD1. Germline CDR1 reads MDHEN; CDR2 reads SYDVKM. The CDR3 totals 14 residues. Trimming removed 1 base from V and 7 bases from J; junction bases left unmatched: 5. DNA for the CDR3: TGTGCCAGCAGTTTATTCCAGGGGGCTGGGACCCAGTACTTC. It is translated as CASSLFQGAGTQYF.

This clone was detected only a few times. V is TRBV4-3 and J is TRBJ1-2; D gene unclear. Germline CDR1 is LGHNA and CDR2 is YSLEER. The CDR3 length is 13 residues. V gave up 0 bases and J gave up 8 bases, with 10 bases separating them. The CDR3 protein is CASSQDFLRGYTF. As DNA, the CDR3 is TGCGCCAGCAGCCAAGATTTTTTGCGGGGCTACACCTTC.

This clone was counted a few times. CDR3 protein: CASSLRQDQETQYF. CDR3 in DNA: TGCGCCAGCAGCTTAAGACAGGACCAAGAGACCCAGTACTTC. The V call is TRBV5-1, the J call TRBJ2-5, with D possibly TRBD1 on 6 matching bases. The germline gives CDR1 SGHRS, CDR2 YFSETQ. The germline V and J ends were trimmed by 2 bases and 0 bases, with 8 bases remaining between them. This CDR3 comprises 14 residues.

V gene TRBV30 combines with J gene TRBJ1-1; D is undetermined. Trimming pared 0 bases from V and 1 base from J, leaving 15 bases between. Per the germline V gene, CDR1 is GTSNPN and CDR2 is SVGIG (reference sequence). The CDR3 loop spans 16 amino acids. CDR3 amino acids: CAWSVRFSLANTEAFF. The CDR3 DNA reads as TGTGCCTGGAGTGTACGATTCTCCTTGGCGAACACTGAAGCTTTCTTT.

This chain links TRBV14 with TRBJ2-2, with 8 bases fitting TRBD1. The CDR3 runs 17 residues. V shed 5 bases and J 3 bases; nucleotides not matched to a gene: 11. The germline V gene encodes CDR1 SGHDN and CDR2 FVKESK. CDR3 sequence reads: CASSAHRGAIDTGELFF. In DNA form, the CDR3 reads TGTGCCAGCAGCGCTCACAGGGGGGCAATTGACACCGGGGAGCTGTTTTTT.

This clone was detected only a few times. The V gene is TRBV21-1, the J gene TRBJ2-3; TRBD1 is the table's D call and was not checked against the DNA. TRBV21-1 is a pseudogene segment. The CDR3 has 14 residues. The CDR3 spells CARNRGRSTDTQYF. Written as DNA, the CDR3 is TGTGCCAGAAACAGGGGAAGGAGCACAGATACGCAGTATTTT.

This chain uses TRBV7-2 with TRBJ2-7; unclear D gene. Germline CDR1 and CDR2: SGHTA and FQGNSA. V dropped 2 bases and J dropped 3 bases, with 17 bases sitting between them. This CDR3 region has 16 residues. This chain's CDR3 is CASSLPKVGLDYEQYF. Here the CDR3 DNA reads TGTGCCAGCAGCTTACCGAAGGTTGGCCTTGACTACGAGCAGTACTTC.

The genes are TRBV28 and TRBJ1-1; D uncertain. V gave up 6 bases and J gave up 1 base, with 6 bases separating them. The germline CDR1 and CDR2 sequences are MDHEN and SYDVKM. The CDR3 consists of 12 residues. The CDR3 DNA sequence: TGTGCCAGCAGGGTAAGGAACACTGAAGCTTTCTTT. Amino acid sequence: CASRVRNTEAFF.

This sequence joins TRBV6-5 and TRBJ2-1; no reliable D call. The CDR3 runs 11 residues. V was clipped by 8 bases and J by 9 bases, with 11 bases between them. The germline CDR1 and CDR2 sequences are MNHEY and SVGAGI. The CDR3 nucleotides are TGTGCCAGCCAAAGTGTTGGTGAGCAGTTCTTC. Amino acids: CASQSVGEQFF.

The gene calls are TRBV9 and TRBJ2-3; 8 nucleotides agree with TRBD2. Germline values: CDR1 SGDLS, CDR2 YYNGEE. This CDR3 spans 15 amino acids. Trimming cost V 0 bases and J 3 bases; bases outside gene matches: 3. CDR3 loop: CASSVAGGLTDTQYF. For the CDR3, the DNA is TGTGCCAGCAGCGTAGCGGGGGGGCTAACAGATACGCAGTATTTT. The full variable domain, its missing parts supplied by reference TRBV9 and TRBJ2-3, is DSGVTQTPKHLITATGQRVTLRCSPRSGDLSVYWYQQSLDQGLQFLIQYYNGEERAKGNILERFSAQQFPDLHSELNLSSLELGDSALYFCASSVAGGLTDTQYFGPGTRLTVL.

The chain employs TRBV19 and TRBJ1-5, with D perhaps TRBD1 (6 bases). CDR3 length equals 16 residues. The V gene lost 4 bases and the J gene lost 0 bases, with 13 bases spanning the gap. Germline V gene lookup returns CDR1 LNHDA and CDR2 SQIVND (reference sequence). The CDR3 is CASSRGGPDSNQPQHF. The CDR3 coding sequence is TGTGCCAGTAGTAGGGGGGGCCCGGATAGCAATCAGCCCCAGCATTTT.

This clone was recorded a few times. The chain couples TRBV29-1 to TRBJ1-1; 8 bases fit TRBD1. After removal of 6 bases from V and 9 bases from J, the junction contained 6 bases not matched to a gene. Per germline, CDR1 SQVTM and CDR2 ANQGSEA. The CDR3 has 11 residues. The CDR3 sequence is CSVQWTGKAFF. The CDR3 nucleotides are TGCAGCGTCCAATGGACAGGGAAAGCTTTCTTT.

The J gene is TRBJ1-2, the V gene TRBV5-6, with a possible D match to TRBD1 (6 bases). CDR1 is SGHDT and CDR2 is YYEEEE in the germline V gene. V lost 2 bases and J 10 bases, leaving 9 bases between the germline ends. CDR3 length: 11 residues. The CDR3: CASSFRQDYTF. The CDR3 DNA reads as TGTGCCAGCAGCTTCCGACAGGACTACACCTTC.

This clone was detected a few times. The CDR3 is CSVTGVPTDTQYF. The CDR3 region has the DNA TGCAGCGTTACGGGCGTCCCCACAGATACGCAGTATTTT. This chain joins TRBV29-1 and TRBJ2-3; no clear D. V lost 5 bases and J lost 2, with 11 bases in between. The germline gives CDR1 SQVTM, CDR2 ANQGSEA. The CDR3 sequence is 13 residues long.

This sequence joins TRBV28 and TRBJ1-2; TRBD1 is a possible D gene (6 bases). The V end was cut by 7 bases, the J end by 4 bases, with 13 bases between. The CDR3 loop spans 13 amino acids. Germline V gene data show CDR1 as MDHEN and CDR2 as SYDVKM. CDR3 sequence: CASTPDRRYGYTF. CDR3 in DNA: TGTGCCAGCACCCCAGACAGGCGCTATGGCTACACCTTC.

In DNA form, the CDR3 reads TGTGCCATCAGCCCCGGACTAGCGGGGGGTGATACGCAGTATTTT. It specifies CAISPGLAGGDTQYF. The chain carries TRBV10-3 and TRBJ2-3, with 14 bases identical to TRBD2. The CDR3 is 15 residues long. The V segment lost 6 bases and the J segment 6 bases; nucleotides outside the gene matches: 5. Germline V gives CDR1 ENHRY, CDR2 SYGVKD.

V and J are TRBV6-5 and TRBJ2-7; a possible D gene is TRBD1 (7 bases). Trimming stripped 7 bases from V and 7 bases from J, with 20 bases between. This CDR3 has 14 amino acids. Germline loops: CDR1 MNHEY, CDR2 SVGAGI. The CDR3 sequence: CASTVSGGTGEQYF. Here the CDR3 DNA reads TGTGCCAGCACGGTTTCAGGGGGGACGGGAGAGCAGTACTTC.

The rearrangement links TRBV6-5 to TRBJ2-1; 9 bases match TRBD2. CDR1 is MNHEY, CDR2 SVGAGI, per germline. The V gene end was trimmed by 2 bases and the J gene end by 6 bases; junction bases not matched to a gene: 2. CDR3 length: 14 amino acids. CDR3 residues: CASSYQTSGNEQFF. CDR3 DNA sequence: TGTGCCAGCAGTTACCAGACTAGCGGCAATGAGCAGTTCTTC.

This chain connects TRBV5-1 to TRBJ1-1; no clear D. The germline V gene has CDR1 SGHRS and CDR2 YFSETQ. The V and J ends lost 5 bases and 0 bases respectively, with 17 bases between them. CDR3 length equals 16 residues. CDR3 nucleotides: TGCGCCAGCAGGGCTCTTGGTCTTGGCGTGAACACTGAAGCTTTCTTT. Translation gives CASRALGLGVNTEAFF.

This clone was seen only a few times. The gene calls are TRBV6-6 and TRBJ1-5; D gene uncertain. Germline V gene lookup returns CDR1 MNHNY and CDR2 SVGAGI (reference sequence). CDR3 size: 14 residues. V was clipped by 4 bases and J by 9 bases, with 16 bases between them. CDR3 protein: CASSSTQVVSPQHF. The DNA for the CDR3 is TGTGCCAGCAGTTCGACTCAGGTTGTCTCGCCCCAGCATTTT.

In its sample, this clone was seen a few times. The CDR3 DNA reads as TGCAGCGTTGGGACAGGGGGCTCCTATGGCTACACCTTC. The encoded protein is CSVGTGGSYGYTF. The chain joins TRBV29-1 to TRBJ1-2; the match to TRBD1 covers 11 bases. The CDR3 runs to 13 residues. Germline V gene sequence: CDR1 SQVTM, CDR2 ANQGSEA. Unmatched junction bases numbered 2, after V lost 4 bases and J lost 4 bases.